Sequencing of this T cell receptor (beta chain) was carried out in a study of blood T cells in healthy people across ages (dated by TCRdb to between 2014 and 2017). Study-level background: Template switching captured roughly one uniquely barcoded TCR beta cDNA molecule per two T cells in model experiments. Donors of different ages were randomly distributed across sequencing lanes to avoid experimental bias. Four age groups were formed from the donors: young (average approximately 17 years), middle-aged (around 41), aged (around 68) and long-lived (more than 75). Using deep sequencing normalized with unique cDNA molecular identifiers, the study measured how TCR beta repertoire diversity changes with age. Two additional independent replicas of 1 million unique cDNA reads from the same blood draw were analyzed for two donors (one aged 18 to 30 and one aged 80 or older). The paper's findings and limits, for the study overall: As age increased, observed TCR beta diversity per million T cells dropped in a roughly linear way, and a significant reduction was already evident by age approximately 40. Total diversity estimates from one million sequenced T cells were considered lower bounds and underestimates. Compared with the aged group, the long-lived group had more naive CD4+ T cells, fewer expanded clones and increased TCR diversity, a pattern suggesting age selection. Because donor CMV infection status was unknown, age-related changes in expanded clonotypes were potentially confounded. A strong correlation was found between observed TCR beta diversity and the percentage of naive T cells measured by flow cytometry. Conclusive comparison of naive and antigen-experienced compartments was prevented by the profiling of bulk unsorted PBMCs.

With regard to this clonotype: There is no known antigen for this receptor. No per-base quality is available; no much larger clone lies one base away.

Systemically healthy Caucasian individuals from Russia, some 40 in total and aged 6 to 90 years, were included as donors. Ten milliliters of peripheral blood were drawn from each donor into EDTA-treated Vacutainer tubes. PBMCs were isolated by Ficoll-Paque density-gradient centrifugation, with at least 7 million obtained per sample. Total RNA was extracted from PBMCs with Trizol reagent, with at least 6 micrograms obtained per sample. The percentages of naive CD45RAhigh/CD27high T cells were determined by flow cytometry on a PBMC aliquot from every donor. The CDR3 contains 16 residues, cysteine and phenylalanine counted. The read is trimmed to its CDR3 DNA, 48 bases read in frame from base 1. CDR1 and CDR2, per the germline V gene, are MNHEY and SVGEGT. Library preparation employed 5' RACE. These reads were obtained on an Illumina HiSeq 2500. The second PCR ran for roughly 7 to 12 cycles and used a J-beta primer mix along with a sample-barcoded 5' primer. A unique molecular identifier was introduced onto each TCR beta cDNA molecule by a template-switch 5' adaptor carrying 12 random nucleotides. Each sample yielded at least 2.5 million CDR3-containing paired-end reads. First-strand cDNA synthesis was performed from all RNA using the Mint cDNA synthesis kit, with priming by a TRBC-specific oligonucleotide. Following uracil-DNA glycosylase treatment, a first 18-cycle PCR with universal primers M1SS and BC2_uni_R was performed on all cDNA. Per the source publication's procedure: For normalization, 1 million high-quality reads, each with a distinct molecular identifier, were randomly selected from each sample. Instead of being binned into consensus sequences, reads with shared molecular identifiers were discarded. CDR3 identification, clonotype clustering and error correction used MiTCR with a Q25 quality threshold and the strictest error-elimination algorithm. A nonparametric unseen species model with Euler transformation was used to estimate lower-bound total TCR beta diversity. Starting from the raw public reads, TCRdb applied fastp trimming at Q25, assembled clones with MiXCR and retained in-frame beta chains. Entries that share a CDR3 protein sequence are merged under the most common genes and DNA. The V and J calls here are based on TCRdb, not the publication. Here the sample has hundreds of thousands of distinct CDR3 sequences; 25% to 30% occur a single time. The top ten clonotypes cover less than 20% of the sample.

Input material: blood. The chain was built from TRBV6-2 or TRBV6-3 and TRBJ2-1; TRBD2 agrees with 14 junctional bases. The J call is in doubt because the DNA end fits TRBJ2-7 better. The receptor comes from a woman at least 80 years old in good health. The nucleotide sequence is given as TGTGCCAGCAGCCTTGGACTAGCGGGGGGATCTAATGAGCAGTACTTC. The encoded protein is CASSLGLAGGSNEQYF.